These 8 T cell receptor beta chains were sequenced from one sample in a study of blood T cell repertoires in COVID-19. Sequencing used immunoSEQ multiplex PCR; TCRdb keeps in-frame clones, though not all of them. The table includes over 35,000 clones, about 90% detected once. The sequenced material came from peripheral blood. The receptors shown here come from a man aged 50 or older with active COVID-19.

The chain has TRBV20-1 and TRBJ1-5; D possibly corresponds to TRBD1 (6 bases). Germline V CDR1 and CDR2: DFQATT, SNEGSKA (reference sequence). The CDR3 extends over 10 amino acids. The CDR3 sequence: CSTGNQPQHF. In nucleotides, the CDR3 is TGCAGCACAGGGAATCAGCCCCAGCATTTT.

The V call is TRBV19, the J call TRBJ2-7; the match to TRBD2 covers 7 bases. Germline loops: CDR1 LNHDA, CDR2 SQIVND (reference sequence). This CDR3 comprises 15 residues. With 8 bases clipped from V and 2 bases from J, the junction kept 12 bases outside the gene matches. The DNA for the CDR3 is TGTGCCAGTTCCTCTAGGGCTAGCGGAGCCTACGAGCAGTACTTC. It specifies CASSSRASGAYEQYF.

J is TRBJ2-1 and V is TRBV7-6, with 15 bases aligning to TRBD2. Unmatched junction bases numbered 10, after V lost 5 bases and J lost 8 bases. CDR3 length: 17 amino acids. Germline assignment: CDR1 SGHVS and CDR2 FNYEAQ. CDR3 residues: CASSDPGTSGGMHEQFF. CDR3 bases: TGTGCCAGCAGCGACCCAGGGACTAGCGGGGGGATGCATGAGCAGTTCTTC. The full variable domain, in which reference TRBV7-6 and TRBJ2-1 provide the parts outside the CDR3, is GAGVSQSPRYKVTKRGQDVALRCDPISGHVSLYWYRQALGQGPEFLTYFNYEAQQDKSGLPNDRFSAERPEGSISTLTIQRTEQRDSAMYRCASSDPGTSGGMHEQFFGPGTRLTVL.

The chain has TRBV4-2 and TRBJ2-1, with TRBD2 identical over 15 bases. Germline V gives CDR1 LGHNA, CDR2 YNFKEQ. J lost 8 bases, V lost 0 bases, and 8 bases had no gene match. The CDR3 contains 18 residues. The CDR3 DNA reads TGTGCCAGCAGCCAAGATGAGGGACTAGCGGGAGGCACGGATGAGCAGTTCTTC. Translating gives CASSQDEGLAGGTDEQFF.

The table lists this clone with a few counts. The V and J genes are TRBV30 and TRBJ1-1; D remains ambiguous. Trimming took 3 bases from V and 5 from J, leaving 19 bases between them. Germline V gene data show CDR1 as GTSNPN and CDR2 as SVGIG (reference sequence). The CDR3 is made up of 15 amino acids. Written as DNA, the CDR3 is TGTGCCTGGAGCCCTAATCCAGAATCTAGGACTGAAGCTTTCTTT. Amino acids: CAWSPNPESRTEAFF.

V and J are TRBV9 and TRBJ2-3; 7 bases map to TRBD2. The ends lost 3 bases at V and 0 bases at J; junction bases unmatched: 7. Germline CDR1 reads SGDLS; CDR2 reads YYNGEE. The CDR3 runs to 16 residues. The CDR3 region is CASSESSGHSTDTQYF. CDR3 sequence (DNA): TGTGCCAGCAGCGAGTCTAGCGGCCATAGCACAGATACGCAGTATTTT.

The chain combines TRBV25-1 with TRBJ2-3; 7 bases agree with TRBD2. V was pared by 4 bases and J by 4 bases, with 5 bases of the junction left unmatched. The length of the CDR3 is 14 residues. Germline lookup yields CDR1 MGHDK and CDR2 SYGVNS. Written as DNA, the CDR3 is TGTGCCAGCAGTGGCGGAAGCGGGGCAGATACGCAGTATTTT. Amino acids: CASSGGSGADTQYF.

This chain connects TRBV5-1 to TRBJ2-3, with 9 bases matching TRBD1. Trimming cost V 0 bases and J 3 bases; bases outside gene matches: 2. The CDR3 is made up of 15 amino acids. CDR1 and CDR2 (germline): SGHRS, YFSETQ. Here the CDR3 DNA reads TGCGCCAGCAGCTTGGCGGGACAGGGAACAGATACGCAGTATTTT. This encodes CASSLAGQGTDTQYF.